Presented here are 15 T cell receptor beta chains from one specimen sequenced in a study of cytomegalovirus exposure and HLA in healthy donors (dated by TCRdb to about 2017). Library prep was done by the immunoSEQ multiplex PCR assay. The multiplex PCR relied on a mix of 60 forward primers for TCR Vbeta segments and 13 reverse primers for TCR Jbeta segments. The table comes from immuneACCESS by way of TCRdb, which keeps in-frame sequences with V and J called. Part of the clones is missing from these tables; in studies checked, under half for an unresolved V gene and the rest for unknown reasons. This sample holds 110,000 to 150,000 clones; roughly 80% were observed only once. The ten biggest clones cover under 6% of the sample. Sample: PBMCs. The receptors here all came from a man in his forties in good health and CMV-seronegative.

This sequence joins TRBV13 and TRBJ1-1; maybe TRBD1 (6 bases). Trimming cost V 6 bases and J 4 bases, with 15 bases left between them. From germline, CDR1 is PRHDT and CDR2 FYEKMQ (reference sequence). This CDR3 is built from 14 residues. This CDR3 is CASREGMGATEAFF. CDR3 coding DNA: TGTGCCAGCAGGGAAGGGATGGGGGCCACTGAAGCTTTCTTT.

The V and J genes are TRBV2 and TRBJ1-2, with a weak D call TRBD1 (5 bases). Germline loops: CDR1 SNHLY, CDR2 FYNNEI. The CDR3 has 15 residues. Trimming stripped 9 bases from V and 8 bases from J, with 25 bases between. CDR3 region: CASQPPLGRGQGYTF. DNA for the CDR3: TGTGCCAGTCAACCTCCCCTCGGCCGCGGACAAGGCTACACCTTC.

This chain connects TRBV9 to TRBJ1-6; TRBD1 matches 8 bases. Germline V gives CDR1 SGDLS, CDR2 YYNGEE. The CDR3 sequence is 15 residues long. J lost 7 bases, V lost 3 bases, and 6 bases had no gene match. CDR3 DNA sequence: TGTGCCAGCAGCGAAGGACAGGGCCACAATTCACCCCTCCACTTT. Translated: CASSEGQGHNSPLHF.

CDR3 nucleotides: TGTGCCAGCATGGGGGGGAATTCACCCCTCCACTTT. This translates into CASMGGNSPLHF. The chain has TRBV27 and TRBJ1-6, with a possible D match to TRBD1 (5 bases). The CDR3 sequence is 12 residues long. V lost 7 bases to trimming and J lost 7 bases, with 8 bases between them. The germline gives CDR1 MNHEY, CDR2 SMNVEV (reference sequence).

The CDR3 DNA reads TGTGCCTGGGTATTGGAGACCACCGGGGAGCTGTTTTTT. Encoded protein: CAWVLETTGELFF. The chain employs TRBV30 and TRBJ2-2; D gene ambiguous. Germline CDR1 GTSNPN, CDR2 SVGIG (reference sequence). The V end was cut by 5 bases, the J end by 4 bases, with 11 bases between. The CDR3 has 13 amino acids. Full variable domain (remainder filled in from reference TRBV30 and TRBJ2-2): SQTIHQWPATLVQPVGSPLSLECTVEGTSNPNLYWYRQAAGRGLQLLFYSVGIGQISSEVPQNLSASRPQDRQFILSSKKLLLSDSGFYLCAWVLETTGELFFGEGSRLTVL.

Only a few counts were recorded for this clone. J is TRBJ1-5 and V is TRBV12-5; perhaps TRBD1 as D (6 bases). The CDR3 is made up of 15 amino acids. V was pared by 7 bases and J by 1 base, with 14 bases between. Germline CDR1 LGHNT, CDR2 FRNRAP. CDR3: CASAGGRASNQPQHF. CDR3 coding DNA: TGTGCTAGTGCCGGGGGGCGAGCCAGCAATCAGCCCCAGCATTTT.

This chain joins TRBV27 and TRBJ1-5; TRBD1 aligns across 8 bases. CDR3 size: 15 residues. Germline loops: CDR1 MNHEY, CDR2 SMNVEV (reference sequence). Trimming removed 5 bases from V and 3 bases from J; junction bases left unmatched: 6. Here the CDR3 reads CASSITGGTNQPQHF. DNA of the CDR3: TGTGCCAGCAGTATCACAGGGGGTACCAATCAGCCCCAGCATTTT.

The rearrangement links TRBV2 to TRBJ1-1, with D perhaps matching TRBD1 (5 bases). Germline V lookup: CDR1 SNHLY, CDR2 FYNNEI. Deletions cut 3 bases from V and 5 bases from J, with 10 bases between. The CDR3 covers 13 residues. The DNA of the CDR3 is TGTGCCAGCAGTGATGGGGGGGTAACTGAAGCTTTCTTT. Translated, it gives CASSDGGVTEAFF.

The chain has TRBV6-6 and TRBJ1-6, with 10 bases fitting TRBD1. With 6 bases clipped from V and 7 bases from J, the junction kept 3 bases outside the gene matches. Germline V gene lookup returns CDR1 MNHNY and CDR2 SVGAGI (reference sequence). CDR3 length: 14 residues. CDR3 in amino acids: CASSPGQGNSPLHF. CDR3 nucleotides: TGTGCCAGCAGCCCGGGACAGGGGAATTCACCCCTCCACTTT.

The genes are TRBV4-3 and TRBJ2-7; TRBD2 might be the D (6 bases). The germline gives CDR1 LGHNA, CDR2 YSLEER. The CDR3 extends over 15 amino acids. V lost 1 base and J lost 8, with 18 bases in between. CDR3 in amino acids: CASSQGDSTRTKQYF. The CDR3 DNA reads TGCGCCAGCAGCCAAGGGGACTCTACAAGAACGAAGCAGTACTTC.

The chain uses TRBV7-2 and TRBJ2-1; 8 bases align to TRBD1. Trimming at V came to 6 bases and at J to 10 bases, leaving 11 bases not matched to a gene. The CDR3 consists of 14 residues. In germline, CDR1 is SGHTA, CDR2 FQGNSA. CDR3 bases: TGTGCCAGCAGTACGGGACAGGCCTCTAAAGAGCAGTTCTTC. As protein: CASSTGQASKEQFF.

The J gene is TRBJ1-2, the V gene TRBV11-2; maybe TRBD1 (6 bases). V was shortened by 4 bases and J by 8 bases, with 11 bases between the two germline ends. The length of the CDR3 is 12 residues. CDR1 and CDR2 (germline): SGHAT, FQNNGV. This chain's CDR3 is CASSYRDHGYTF. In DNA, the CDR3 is TGTGCCAGCAGCTACAGGGATCACGGCTACACCTTC.

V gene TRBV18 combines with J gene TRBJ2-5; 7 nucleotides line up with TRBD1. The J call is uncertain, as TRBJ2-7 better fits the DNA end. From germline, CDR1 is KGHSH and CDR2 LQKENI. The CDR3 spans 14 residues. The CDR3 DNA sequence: TGTGCCAGCTCACCTAGACAGGGTTCCTACGAGCAGTACTTC. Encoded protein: CASSPRQGSYEQYF.

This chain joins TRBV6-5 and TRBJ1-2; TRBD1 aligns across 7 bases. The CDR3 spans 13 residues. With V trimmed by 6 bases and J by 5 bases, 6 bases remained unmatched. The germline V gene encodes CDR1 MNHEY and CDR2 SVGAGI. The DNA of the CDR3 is TGTGCCAGCAGCCAGGACAGGCTTTATGGCTACACCTTC. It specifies CASSQDRLYGYTF.

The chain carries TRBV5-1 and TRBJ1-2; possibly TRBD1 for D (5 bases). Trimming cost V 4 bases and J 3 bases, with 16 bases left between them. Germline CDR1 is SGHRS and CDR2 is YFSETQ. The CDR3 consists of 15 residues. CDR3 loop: CASSLTGGGDYGYTF. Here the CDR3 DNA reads TGCGCCAGCAGCCTCACGGGGGGTGGAGACTATGGCTACACCTTC.